Listed below are T cell receptor beta chains from one sample, sequenced in a study of cytomegalovirus exposure and HLA in healthy donors. Assay: immunoSEQ multiplex PCR; the TCRdb copy retains only in-frame clones and omits some. The sample lists 250,000 to 400,000 clones, approximately 88% occurring once. The sample consisted of PBMCs. Receptors were obtained from a man aged 30 to 39 in good health and CMV-seronegative. CDR3s include the opening cysteine and the closing phenylalanine or tryptophan. D genes are given only for firm matches. Size tells how often a clone was seen (once, few, many) or the class of an expanded clone, and some rows leave it out.

v_gene,d_gene,j_gene,abundance,CDR3aa,CDR3nt
TRBV21-1,.,TRBJ1-2,once,CASSKGIRGQINGYTF,TGTGCCAGCAGCAAAGGGATAAGGGGCCAGATCAATGGCTACACCTTC
TRBV5-6,TRBD1,TRBJ1-1,once,CASSWQGVATEAFF,TGTGCCAGCAGCTGGCAGGGGGTTGCGACTGAAGCTTTCTTT
TRBV5-1,TRBD1,TRBJ2-2,.,CASSWGTGRRNGELFF,TGCGCCAGCAGCTGGGGGACAGGGAGGCGAAACGGGGAGCTGTTTTTT
TRBV5-6,.,TRBJ1-1,once,CASSLDPRGLEAFF,TGTGCCAGCAGCTTGGACCCCCGGGGATTGGAAGCTTTCTTT
TRBV6-1,TRBD1,TRBJ2-5,.,CASTKTGRLETQYF,TGTGCCAGCACTAAGACAGGGCGGCTAGAGACCCAGTACTTC
TRBV15,.,TRBJ1-5,.,CATSRDDRSGQPQHF,TGTGCCACCAGCAGAGATGACAGGTCCGGTCAGCCCCAGCATTTT
TRBV6-1,.,TRBJ2-1,.,CASSETVYNEQFF,TGTGCCAGCAGTGAGACAGTTTACAATGAGCAGTTCTTC
TRBV19,TRBD1,TRBJ1-2,.,CASAPVGTASISYGYTF,TGTGCCAGTGCTCCCGTCGGGACAGCCAGTATTTCTTATGGCTACACCTTC
TRBV4-1,TRBD1,TRBJ1-5,.,CASSQGVGGLGQPQHF,TGCGCCAGCAGCCAAGGGGTAGGGGGCCTTGGGCAGCCCCAGCATTTT
TRBV9,.,TRBJ2-1,.,CASSVVSSGNEQFF,TGTGCCAGCAGCGTAGTCAGTAGCGGTAATGAGCAGTTCTTC
TRBV4-1,TRBD1,TRBJ1-4,.,CASSHLRDRGFGEKLFF,TGCGCCAGCAGCCATCTCCGGGACAGGGGGTTTGGGGAAAAACTGTTTTTT
TRBV19,.,TRBJ1-1,.,CASSIAKGYRTEAFF,TGTGCCAGTAGTATAGCAAAGGGGTATAGGACTGAAGCTTTCTTT
TRBV4-3,.,TRBJ1-2,.,CASSQDWAERPLNYGYTF,TGCGCCAGCAGCCAAGATTGGGCAGAACGGCCTCTCAACTATGGCTACACCTTC
TRBV13,.,TRBJ2-7,.,CASSSGRGTYEQYF,TGTGCCAGCAGCTCCGGACGGGGGACCTACGAGCAGTACTTC
TRBV5-1,.,TRBJ1-6,few,CASSLVAGSPLHF,TGCGCCAGCAGCTTGGTGGCGGGTTCACCCCTCCACTTT
TRBV7-8,.,TRBJ1-1,.,CASSLAQAYTTEAFF,TGTGCCAGCAGCTTAGCGCAGGCTTATACGACTGAAGCTTTCTTT
TRBV6-1,TRBD2,TRBJ2-1,.,CASILGGLRDNEQFF,TGTGCCAGCATTCTTGGGGGACTAAGGGACAATGAGCAGTTCTTC
TRBV5-1,TRBD1,TRBJ2-7,.,CASSLGPGQGSHEQYF,TGCGCCAGCAGCTTGGGGCCCGGACAGGGGTCCCACGAGCAGTACTTC
TRBV25-1,.,TRBJ1-2,few,CASSPPFGQSYGYTF,TGTGCCAGCAGCCCGCCGTTTGGACAGTCCTATGGCTACACCTTC
TRBV27,.,TRBJ1-5,.,CASSLYPGKNSNQPQHF,TGTGCCAGCAGTTTATATCCAGGGAAAAATAGCAATCAGCCCCAGCATTTT
TRBV28,TRBD1,TRBJ2-1,once,CASSLSGQGAYNEQFF,TGTGCCAGCAGTTTATCTGGACAGGGGGCCTACAATGAGCAGTTCTTC
TRBV7-2,.,TRBJ2-1,.,CASSLRLPGEQFF,TGTGCCAGCAGCTTGAGGCTCCCCGGTGAGCAGTTCTTC